The rows below give T cell receptor beta chains drawn from one sample of a study of cytomegalovirus exposure and HLA in healthy donors. Here immunoSEQ multiplex PCR was the method, and the copy in TCRdb shows in-frame clones only, minus some. In the table there are about 160,000 clones, 89% of which are singletons. Sequenced input: PBMCs. These receptors came from a man aged 18 to 35 in good health and CMV-seropositive. Both conserved end residues are part of each CDR3. The D gene is left open where the match is weak. Clone size is stated in some rows and not others, as once, few, many or a class when expanded.

>TRBV2|-|TRBJ2-2|-
CASSVRLAVTGELFF
TGTGCCAGCAGTGTACGGCTAGCCGTCACCGGGGAGCTGTTTTTT
>TRBV15|-|TRBJ2-7|-
CATSRDRGTGNYEQYF
TGTGCCACCAGCAGAGATCGGGGTACAGGGAACTACGAGCAGTACTTC
>TRBV14|TRBD1|TRBJ1-1|-
CASSLTGTGTNTEAFF
TGTGCCAGCAGCCTCACCGGGACAGGGACGAACACTGAAGCTTTCTTT
>TRBV18|-|TRBJ2-5|-
CASSKSGEETQYF
TGTGCCAGCTCCAAATCGGGGGAAGAGACCCAGTACTTC
>TRBV2|-|TRBJ1-1|-
CASSGTTGNTEAFF
TGTGCCAGCAGTGGTACAACAGGGAACACTGAAGCTTTCTTT
>TRBV30|TRBD2|TRBJ2-1|-
CAWGTSGRAGNEQFF
TGTGCCTGGGGGACTAGCGGGAGGGCCGGCAATGAGCAGTTCTTC
>TRBV11-2|-|TRBJ2-3|-
CASSLDRLGDTQYF
TGTGCCAGCAGCTTAGACAGGCTGGGAGATACGCAGTATTTT
>TRBV5-5|-|TRBJ2-7|-
CASSLASGYEQYF
TGTGCCAGCAGCTTGGCCTCAGGCTACGAGCAGTACTTC
>TRBV7-6|TRBD1|TRBJ2-3|-
CASSLALGSGQGLDTQYF
TGTGCCAGCAGCTTAGCGCTTGGGTCCGGACAGGGATTAGATACGCAGTATTTT
>TRBV5-1|TRBD2|TRBJ2-7|once
CASSPHTSGSYEQYF
TGCGCCAGCAGCCCCCATACTAGCGGGAGCTACGAGCAGTACTTC
>TRBV5-1|TRBD1|TRBJ1-1|-
CASSLGTGNFLGTEAFF
TGCGCCAGCAGCTTGGGGACAGGGAACTTTCTAGGAACTGAAGCTTTCTTT
>TRBV9|TRBD2|TRBJ2-3|-
CASSAVDSGTFRASTDTQYF
TGTGCCAGCAGCGCCGTCGATAGCGGGACGTTTCGTGCGAGCACAGATACGCAGTATTTT
>TRBV4-1|-|TRBJ2-1|-
CASSQALGNEQFF
TGCGCCAGCAGCCAGGCCCTAGGTAATGAGCAGTTCTTC
>TRBV28|-|TRBJ2-7|-
CASSFFLGYEQYF
TGTGCCAGCAGTTTCTTTCTCGGGTACGAGCAGTACTTC
>TRBV4-2|TRBD2|TRBJ2-1|-
CASSQRGLAGAKSSYNEQFF
TGTGCCAGCAGCCAACGGGGACTAGCGGGGGCGAAAAGCTCCTACAATGAGCAGTTCTTC
>TRBV28|-|TRBJ1-4|-
CASIKSWGATNEKLFF
TGTGCCAGCATCAAGTCGTGGGGCGCAACTAATGAAAAACTGTTTTTT
>TRBV10-3|TRBD1|TRBJ1-5|-
CAISESGQGYQPQHF
TGTGCCATCAGTGAGTCGGGACAGGGATATCAGCCCCAGCATTTT
>TRBV28|-|TRBJ1-1|once
CASSLPGTEAFF
TGTGCCAGCAGTTTACCGGGCACTGAAGCTTTCTTT
>TRBV7-3|-|TRBJ2-1|-
CASSPGASGVNEQFF
TGTGCCAGCAGCCCAGGGGCTAGCGGAGTCAATGAGCAGTTCTTC
>TRBV28|-|TRBJ2-3|-
CASSFLSGTDTQYF
TGTGCCAGCAGTTTCCTCTCAGGGACAGATACGCAGTATTTT
>TRBV15|-|TRBJ1-1|-
CATSRDRGGGTEAFF
TGTGCCACCAGCAGAGATCGGGGGGGAGGCACTGAAGCTTTCTTT
>TRBV19|-|TRBJ1-1|-
CASSIDRGAEAFF
TGTGCCAGTAGTATAGATCGGGGGGCTGAAGCTTTCTTT
>TRBV7-8|TRBD1|TRBJ1-2|-
CASSPNRGYGYTF
TGTGCCAGCAGTCCGAACAGGGGTTATGGCTACACCTTC
>TRBV19|TRBD2|TRBJ2-1|-
CASSKGLAGGLFGYNEQFF
TGTGCCAGTAGTAAGGGACTAGCGGGAGGGTTGTTTGGCTACAATGAGCAGTTCTTC
>TRBV28|-|TRBJ2-3|-
CAGGRTSTDTQYF
TGCGCAGGTGGGAGGACTAGCACAGATACGCAGTATTTT
>TRBV5-5|-|TRBJ1-2|-
CASSLALGSGNYGYTF
TGTGCCAGCAGCTTGGCCTTGGGATCAGGGAACTATGGCTACACCTTC
>TRBV7-8|-|TRBJ2-7|-
CASSKPPGTPPYEQYF
TGTGCCAGCAGCAAACCCCCCGGGACACCCCCCTACGAGCAGTACTTC
>TRBV7-8|TRBD1|TRBJ1-1|-
CASSLRGQGGRQNTEAFF
TGTGCCAGCAGCTTAAGGGGCCAGGGGGGCCGCCAGAACACTGAAGCTTTCTTT
>TRBV5-1|TRBD2|TRBJ2-1|-
CASTTGGPYNEQFF
TGCGCCAGCACCACGGGAGGACCCTACAATGAGCAGTTCTTC
>TRBV7-9|TRBD2|TRBJ2-1|once
CASSPRGTSGSYNEQFF
TGTGCCAGCAGCCCCAGAGGGACTAGCGGGAGCTACAATGAGCAGTTCTTC
>TRBV11-3|-|TRBJ2-7|-
CASSPGMTVAYEQYF
TGTGCCAGCAGCCCCGGGATGACGGTAGCCTACGAGCAGTACTTC